The 11 T cell receptor beta chains below were found in one sample sequenced in a study of T cell responses to AZD1222 COVID-19 vaccine. This table comes from immunoSEQ multiplex PCR, and its TCRdb copy is limited to in-frame clones, with some not included. Of more than 150,000 clones listed, around 90% were seen once; the top ten hold approximately 1.8%. The sequenced sample was peripheral blood, obtained 28 days after the second AZD1222 dose. The receptors shown here come from an adult who received the AZD1222 COVID-19 vaccine.

This chain links TRBV2 with TRBJ1-1, with 8 bases aligning to TRBD1. The CDR3 is 14 amino acids. The germline V gene has CDR1 SNHLY and CDR2 FYNNEI. Trimming removed 6 bases from V and 3 bases from J; junction bases left unmatched: 6. CDR3 nucleotides: TGTGCCAGCAGATTGGACAGGGCGGACACTGAAGCTTTCTTT. This gives the protein CASRLDRADTEAFF.

The CDR3 here is CASSHSATTAGELFF. DNA of the CDR3: TGTGCCAGCAGTCATAGCGCAACGACGGCCGGGGAGCTGTTTTTT. This rearrangement joins TRBV27 to TRBJ2-2; possibly TRBD2 for D (5 bases). Germline V gene sequence: CDR1 MNHEY, CDR2 SMNVEV (reference sequence). The V and J ends lost 5 bases and 6 bases respectively, with 16 bases between them. The CDR3 has 15 residues.

The rearrangement joins TRBV9 to TRBJ2-1, with a weak D call TRBD2 (6 bases). The CDR3 loop spans 13 amino acids. V was cut by 4 bases and J by 8 bases, with 13 bases left in between. Germline V gene data show CDR1 as SGDLS and CDR2 as YYNGEE. The CDR3, as DNA: TGTGCCAGCAGCACCGACCCGGGGGATGAGCAGTTCTTC. This sequence encodes CASSTDPGDEQFF. Drawing the rest from reference TRBV9 and TRBJ2-1, the complete variable domain is DSGVTQTPKHLITATGQRVTLRCSPRSGDLSVYWYQQSLDQGLQFLIQYYNGEERAKGNILERFSAQQFPDLHSELNLSSLELGDSALYFCASSTDPGDEQFFGPGTRLTVL.

The chain joins TRBV7-2 to TRBJ2-3; D remains ambiguous. Deletions cut 3 bases from V and 6 bases from J, with 16 bases between. Germline loops: CDR1 SGHTA, CDR2 FQGNSA. CDR3 length equals 15 residues. The CDR3: CASSFQNARADTQYF. The CDR3 DNA is TGTGCCAGCAGCTTCCAAAATGCTAGGGCTGATACGCAGTATTTT.

The gene calls are TRBV7-8 and TRBJ1-5; 7 bases are shared with TRBD1. Germline loops: CDR1 SGHVS, CDR2 FQNEAQ. J gave up 2 bases and V 0 bases, and 10 bases lay outside the gene matches. The CDR3 runs 18 residues. CDR3: CASSLARGQAVGNQPQHF. The CDR3 DNA is TGTGCCAGCAGCTTAGCACGCGGACAGGCCGTGGGCAATCAGCCCCAGCATTTT. The full variable domain, in which reference TRBV7-8 and TRBJ1-5 provide the parts outside the CDR3, is GAGVSQSPRYKVAKRGQDVALRCDPISGHVSLFWYQQALGQGPEFLTYFQNEAQLDKSGLPSDRFFAERPEGSVSTLKIQRTQQEDSAVYLCASSLARGQAVGNQPQHFGDGTRLSIL.

The CDR3 DNA follows: TGTGCCTGGAAATATAAACCGGTTCCTGAACTGTTTTTT. This sequence encodes CAWKYKPVPELFF. This chain joins TRBV30 and TRBJ1-4, with unresolved D. This CDR3 has 13 amino acids. Trimming shortened V by 4 bases and J by 12 bases, and 18 bases separated the two germline ends. The germline V gene encodes CDR1 GTSNPN and CDR2 SVGIG (reference sequence). The full variable domain, in which reference TRBV30 and TRBJ1-4 provide the parts outside the CDR3, is SQTIHQWPATLVQPVGSPLSLECTVEGTSNPNLYWYRQAAGRGLQLLFYSVGIGQISSEVPQNLSASRPQDRQFILSSKKLLLSDSGFYLCAWKYKPVPELFFGSGTQLSVL.

The V call is TRBV27, the J call TRBJ2-7; 11 bases match TRBD2. The germline CDR1 and CDR2 sequences are MNHEY and SMNVEV (reference sequence). This CDR3 is built from 15 residues. Trimming removed 2 bases from V and 2 bases from J; junction bases left unmatched: 2. CDR3 nucleotide sequence: TGTGCCAGCAGTTTACAACTAGCGGGAGCCTACGAGCAGTACTTC. Translated: CASSLQLAGAYEQYF.

J is TRBJ2-7 and V is TRBV2; D unclear. Germline values: CDR1 SNHLY, CDR2 FYNNEI. This CDR3 has 11 amino acids. Between the trimmed V and J ends, which lost 8 bases and 4 bases, there was a span of 9 bases. The CDR3 sequence is CASGVIYEQYF. The CDR3 bases are TGTGCCAGCGGCGTTATTTACGAGCAGTACTTC.

This sequence joins TRBV7-9 and TRBJ2-1; no clear D. The V end lost 1 base, the J end lost 6 bases, and 7 bases lay between the germline ends. This CDR3 has 13 residues. Germline CDR1 reads SEHNR; CDR2 reads FQNEAQ (reference sequence). Here the CDR3 DNA reads TGTGCCAGCAGCTTAGAAGCGTTCAATGAGCAGTTCTTC. This gives the protein CASSLEAFNEQFF.

This chain uses TRBV4-1 with TRBJ2-5; possibly TRBD2 for D (7 bases). The length of the CDR3 is 17 residues. V lost 1 base and J lost 4, with 19 bases in between. CDR1 MGHRA and CDR2 YSYEKL come from the germline V gene. As DNA, the CDR3 is TGCGCCAGCAGCCAAGGTCAAGGGGGGGCCTTAGGAGAGACCCAGTACTTC. Its protein product is CASSQGQGGALGETQYF.

The rearrangement uses TRBV30 and TRBJ1-3; D perhaps matches TRBD1 (6 bases). The CDR3 is made up of 13 amino acids. The V and J ends lost 3 bases and 6 bases respectively, with 12 bases between them. The germline V gene encodes CDR1 GTSNPN and CDR2 SVGIG (reference sequence). The DNA for the CDR3 is TGTGCCTGGAGGGAACAGGGTGTAAACACCATATATTTT. Its protein is CAWREQGVNTIYF. The complete variable domain, with remaining parts taken from reference TRBV30 and TRBJ1-3, reads SQTIHQWPATLVQPVGSPLSLECTVEGTSNPNLYWYRQAAGRGLQLLFYSVGIGQISSEVPQNLSASRPQDRQFILSSKKLLLSDSGFYLCAWREQGVNTIYFGEGSWLTVV.